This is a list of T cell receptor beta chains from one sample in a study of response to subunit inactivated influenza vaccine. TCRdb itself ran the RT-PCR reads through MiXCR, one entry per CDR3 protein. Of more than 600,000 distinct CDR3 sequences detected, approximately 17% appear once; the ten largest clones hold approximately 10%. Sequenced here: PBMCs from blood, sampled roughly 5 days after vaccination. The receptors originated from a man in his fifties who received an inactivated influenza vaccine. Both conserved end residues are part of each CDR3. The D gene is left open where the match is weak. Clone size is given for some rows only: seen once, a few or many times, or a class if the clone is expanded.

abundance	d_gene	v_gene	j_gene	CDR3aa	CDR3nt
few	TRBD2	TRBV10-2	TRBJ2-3	CASSESKGSGGADTQYF	TGCGCCAGCAGTGAGTCGAAGGGTAGCGGGGGGGCAGATACGCAGTATTTT
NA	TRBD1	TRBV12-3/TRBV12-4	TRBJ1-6	CASRRTGGSYNSPLHF	TGTGCCAGCAGGAGGACAGGTGGCTCCTATAATTCACCCCTCCACTTT
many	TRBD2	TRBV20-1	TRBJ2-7	CSALGLVAYEQYF	TGCAGTGCCCTCGGACTAGTCGCCTACGAGCAGTACTTC
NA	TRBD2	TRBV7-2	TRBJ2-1	CASSLDQAGGYEQFF	TGTGCCAGCAGCTTAGATCAGGCGGGAGGCTATGAGCAGTTCTTC
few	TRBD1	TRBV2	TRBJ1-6	CASRGQGGLVNSPLHF	TGTGCCAGCAGGGGACAGGGCGGGCTCGTTAATTCACCCCTCCACTTT
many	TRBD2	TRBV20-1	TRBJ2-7	CSARDWGGSYEQYF	TGCAGTGCTAGAGATTGGGGGGGCTCCTACGAGCAGTACTTC
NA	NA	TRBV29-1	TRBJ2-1	CSVAARANAWEQFF	TGCAGCGTTGCTGCCCGGGCTAACGCTTGGGAGCAGTTCTTC
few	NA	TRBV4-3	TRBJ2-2	CASSQEGTGIGELFF	TGCGCCAGCAGCCAAGAAGGCACAGGGATCGGGGAGCTGTTTTTT
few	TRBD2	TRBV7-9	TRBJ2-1	CASRPGLAGVGNEQFF	TGTGCCAGCAGACCAGGCCTAGCGGGAGTAGGCAATGAGCAGTTCTTC
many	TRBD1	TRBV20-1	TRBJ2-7	CSAIRDSSYEQYF	TGCAGTGCTATCCGGGACAGCTCCTACGAGCAGTACTTC
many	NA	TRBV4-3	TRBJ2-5	CASSQDFRITQETQYF	TGCGCCAGCAGCCAAGATTTTAGGATAACCCAAGAGACCCAGTACTTC
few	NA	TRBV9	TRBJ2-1	CASSSRGGAYEQFF	TGTGCCAGCAGCTCCCGAGGGGGGGCATATGAGCAGTTCTTC
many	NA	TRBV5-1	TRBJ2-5	CASSARPFQETQYF	TGCGCCAGCAGCGCCCGACCCTTCCAAGAGACCCAGTACTTC
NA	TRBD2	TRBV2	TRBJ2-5	CASRALAGGLQETQYF	TGTGCCAGCAGGGCTCTAGCGGGAGGGCTCCAAGAGACCCAGTACTTC
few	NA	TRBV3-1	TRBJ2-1	CASSPTQSSYNEQFF	TGTGCCAGCAGCCCAACTCAGAGCTCCTACAATGAGCAGTTCTTC
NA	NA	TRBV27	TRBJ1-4	CASSLSPPVTGRHNEKLFF	TGTGCCAGCAGTTTATCACCCCCCGTCACAGGGCGACATAATGAAAAACTGTTTTTT
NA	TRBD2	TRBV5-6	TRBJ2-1	CASSLGRGAFEQFF	TGTGCCAGCAGCTTGGGGCGGGGGGCCTTTGAGCAGTTCTTC
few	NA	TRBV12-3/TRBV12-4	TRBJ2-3	CASSLEATGGFSDTQYF	TGTGCCAGCAGTTTAGAAGCGACTGGGGGCTTCTCAGATACGCAGTATTTT
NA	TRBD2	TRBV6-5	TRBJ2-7	CASSYSSPTSGRARYF	TGTGCCAGCAGTTACTCGAGCCCTACTAGCGGGAGGGCAAGGTACTTC
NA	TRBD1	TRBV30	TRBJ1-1	CAWSRGDRVTNTEAFF	TGTGCCTGGAGTAGGGGGGACAGGGTTACGAACACTGAAGCTTTCTTT
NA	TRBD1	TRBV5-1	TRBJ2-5	CASSTGTGGPETQYF	TGCGCCAGCAGCACCGGGACAGGGGGGCCTGAGACCCAGTACTTC
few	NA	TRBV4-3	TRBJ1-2	CASSQVGGHYGYTF	TGCGCCAGCAGCCAAGTCGGGGGCCACTATGGCTACACCTTC